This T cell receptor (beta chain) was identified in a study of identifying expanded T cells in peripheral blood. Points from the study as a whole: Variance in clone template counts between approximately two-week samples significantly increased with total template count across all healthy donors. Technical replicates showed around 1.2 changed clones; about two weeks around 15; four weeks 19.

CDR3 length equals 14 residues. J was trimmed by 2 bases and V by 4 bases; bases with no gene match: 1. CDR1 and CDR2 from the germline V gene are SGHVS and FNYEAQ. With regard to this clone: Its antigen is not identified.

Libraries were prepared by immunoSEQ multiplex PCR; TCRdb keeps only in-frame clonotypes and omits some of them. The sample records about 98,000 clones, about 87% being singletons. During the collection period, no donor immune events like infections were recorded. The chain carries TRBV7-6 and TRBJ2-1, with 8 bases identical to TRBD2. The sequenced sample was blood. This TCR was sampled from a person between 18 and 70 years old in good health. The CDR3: CASSSGLAYNEQFF. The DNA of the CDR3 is TGTGCCAGCAGCTCGGGACTAGCCTACAATGAGCAGTTCTTC.